The text below deals with one TCR beta chain. The data originate from a study of blood T cell repertoires in COVID-19. Study in general: Researchers got acute and convalescent COVID-19 samples from the United States, Italy and Spain.

Authors' processing steps: By means of reference gene primer amplification, nucleated cell counts were estimated. Clones were read by immunoSEQ multiplex PCR, and TCRdb kept only the in-frame ones, dropping some. V, J and clone size are those of that table, while D and trimming were read from the DNA. The table has some 60,000 clones, more than 90% seen once. Trimming left V 4 bases short and J 11 bases short, with 11 bases between. The CDR3 has 11 amino acids. From germline, CDR1 is SNHLY and CDR2 FYNNEI. Source material: peripheral blood. This TCR came from a man in his sixties with acute or convalescent COVID-19. The V call is TRBV2, the J call TRBJ1-1; no definite D call. The CDR3, as DNA: TGTGCCAGCAGTGGGAGTGGCGTCGCTTTCTTT. This sequence encodes CASSGSGVAFF.